These 32 T cell receptor beta chains originate from one sample sequenced in a study of T cell responses to AZD1222 COVID-19 vaccine. This table comes from immunoSEQ multiplex PCR, and its TCRdb copy is limited to in-frame clones, with some not included. The sample has around 100,000 clones, about 90% seen once; the top ten hold over 4%. The sample in question was peripheral blood, obtained on day 0 of MenACWY control vaccination. The receptor set was obtained from an adult in good health.

This chain links TRBV28 with TRBJ1-1; D is unresolved. The length of the CDR3 is 14 residues. Trimming removed 5 bases from V and 1 base from J, with 11 bases in between. The germline gives CDR1 MDHEN, CDR2 SYDVKM. CDR3 amino acids: CASSPPGRNTEAFF. In nucleotides, the CDR3 is TGTGCCAGCAGTCCCCCCGGACGGAACACTGAAGCTTTCTTT.

The rearrangement links TRBV19 to TRBJ2-3, with D tentatively TRBD2 (5 bases). Between the trimmed V and J ends, which lost 10 bases and 1 base, there was a span of 15 bases. Looked up from germline, CDR1 is LNHDA and CDR2 is SQIVND (reference sequence). The CDR3 contains 14 residues. CDR3 loop: CATNRNSGTDTQYF. CDR3 DNA: TGTGCCACTAATCGGAATAGCGGCACAGATACGCAGTATTTT.

This chain joins TRBV6-5 and TRBJ2-5, with unresolved D. From germline, CDR1 is MNHEY and CDR2 SVGAGI. Trimming removed 0 bases at V and 6 bases at J, with 14 bases between. CDR3 length: 15 amino acids. CDR3 DNA: TGTGCCAGCAGTTACTCGGGTCGCCCGCCCCAGACCCAGTACTTC. Translated: CASSYSGRPPQTQYF.

V is TRBV12-3 or TRBV12-4 and J is TRBJ1-1; no definite D call. V lost 1 base and J 5 bases, leaving 8 bases between the germline ends. The CDR3 consists of 13 residues. The CDR3: CASSLDLGTEAFF. DNA for the CDR3: TGTGCCAGCAGTTTAGATCTGGGAACTGAAGCTTTCTTT.

The sample holds a few counts of this clone. This chain uses TRBV5-1 with TRBJ1-3; TRBD1 might be the D (5 bases). The V end was cut by 6 bases, the J end by 0 bases, with 10 bases between. Germline values: CDR1 SGHRS, CDR2 YFSETQ. CDR3 length: 14 residues. As DNA, the CDR3 is TGCGCCAGCACCGACAGTGGCTCTGGAAACACCATATATTTT. The encoded protein is CASTDSGSGNTIYF. The variable domain in full, with the rest retrieved from reference TRBV5-1 and TRBJ1-3, is KAGVTQTPRYLIKTRGQQVTLSCSPISGHRSVSWYQQTPGQGLQFLFEYFSETQRNKGNFPGRFSGRQFSNSRSEMNVSTLELGDSALYLCASTDSGSGNTIYFGEGSWLTVV.

The rearrangement uses TRBV7-8 and TRBJ2-3; D is ambiguous. CDR3 size: 15 residues. CDR1 SGHVS and CDR2 FQNEAQ come from the germline V gene. V lost 5 bases and J lost 4, with 16 bases in between. The CDR3 loop reads CASSPRVPSPDTQYF. The CDR3, as DNA: TGTGCCAGCAGCCCCCGGGTCCCGTCCCCAGATACGCAGTATTTT.

V gene TRBV3-1 (or the pseudogene TRBV3-2) combines with J gene TRBJ2-2; 9 bases are shared with TRBD2. V trimming: 0 bases; J trimming: 5 bases; junction bases outside the gene matches: 4. CDR1 LGHDT and CDR2 YNNKEL come from the germline V gene (reference sequence). The CDR3 is made up of 16 amino acids. DNA of the CDR3: TGTGCCAGCAGCCAAGAGGCCCTAGCGGGAACCGGGGAGCTGTTTTTT. Protein sequence: CASSQEALAGTGELFF.

The count of this clone is one. The V gene is TRBV13, the J gene TRBJ2-7; 7 nucleotides match TRBD1. V lost 3 bases and J lost 3; bases outside the gene matches: 11. This CDR3 has 16 residues. Per germline, CDR1 PRHDT and CDR2 FYEKMQ (reference sequence). The CDR3 spells CASSFHAGTVLYEQYF. CDR3 bases: TGTGCCAGCAGCTTCCATGCCGGGACAGTGCTCTACGAGCAGTACTTC.

The CDR3 protein is CATSRRQGVWNEQFF. The CDR3 DNA reads as TGTGCCACCAGCAGAAGGCAGGGAGTATGGAATGAGCAGTTCTTC. This rearrangement joins TRBV15 to TRBJ2-1, with D perhaps being TRBD1 or TRBD2 (5 bases each). Trimming removed 2 bases at V and 7 bases at J, with 15 bases between. The CDR3 has 15 residues. Germline assignment: CDR1 LNHNV and CDR2 YYDKDF (reference sequence). Combining the CDR3 with reference TRBV15 and TRBJ2-1 gives the whole variable domain DAMVIQNPRYQVTQFGKPVTLSCSQTLNHNVMYWYQQKSSQAPKLLFHYYDKDFNNEADTPDNFQSRRPNTSFCFLDIRSPGLGDTAMYLCATSRRQGVWNEQFFGPGTRLTVL.

V is TRBV15 and J is TRBJ1-5; TRBD1 agrees at 9 bases. The germline V gene encodes CDR1 LNHNV and CDR2 YYDKDF (reference sequence). This CDR3 is 17 amino acids long. V was clipped by 0 bases and J by 9 bases; unmatched bases: 12. The CDR3 nucleotides read TGTGCCACCAGCAGAGATCTGGACAGGGGCCTCGGAGGGCCCCAGCATTTT. Encoded protein: CATSRDLDRGLGGPQHF. Complete variable domain (other parts from reference TRBV15 and TRBJ1-5): DAMVIQNPRYQVTQFGKPVTLSCSQTLNHNVMYWYQQKSSQAPKLLFHYYDKDFNNEADTPDNFQSRRPNTSFCFLDIRSPGLGDTAMYLCATSRDLDRGLGGPQHFGDGTRLSIL.

The CDR3 region has the DNA TGTGCCAGCAGCGGCTTGGGCACTGAAGCTTTCTTT. Translated: CASSGLGTEAFF. V is TRBV7-8 and J is TRBJ1-1; D gene uncertain. Germline assignment: CDR1 SGHVS and CDR2 FQNEAQ. This CDR3 has 12 residues. Trimming removed 5 bases at V and 4 bases at J, with 8 bases between.

The chain carries TRBV7-2 and TRBJ2-7, with 9 bases aligning to TRBD2. V was pared by 1 base and J by 4 bases, with 2 bases of the junction left unmatched. Germline CDR1 SGHTA, CDR2 FQGNSA. The CDR3 has 14 amino acids. Written as DNA, the CDR3 is TGTGCCAGCAGCTTAGGTCTAGCGGGGTACGAGCAGTACTTC. It specifies CASSLGLAGYEQYF.

This clone showed up just a few times. The J gene is TRBJ2-5, the V gene TRBV10-3; D perhaps matches TRBD2 (6 bases). V was clipped by 10 bases and J by 3 bases, with 18 bases between them. The CDR3 sequence is 14 residues long. Germline CDR1 ENHRY, CDR2 SYGVKD. The CDR3 DNA reads as TGTGCCACCTACGACTCCGGGAGAGAAGAGACCCAGTACTTC. The encoded protein is CATYDSGREETQYF.

The rearrangement links TRBV9 to TRBJ2-7; TRBD1 matches at 11 bases. There are 14 residues in the CDR3. Unmatched junction bases numbered 4, after V lost 0 bases and J lost 8 bases. Germline V CDR1 and CDR2: SGDLS, YYNGEE. CDR3 in DNA: TGTGCCAGCAGCGTAGTTGGGACAGGGGGAAAGCAGTACTTC. It yields the protein CASSVVGTGGKQYF.

The V call is TRBV18, the J call TRBJ1-2, with TRBD1 as a possible D gene (5 bases). CDR3 size: 13 residues. V was cut by 4 bases and J by 3 bases, with 9 bases left in between. The germline gives CDR1 KGHSH, CDR2 LQKENI. The CDR3 loop is CASSLGGDYGYTF. The CDR3 region has the DNA TGTGCCAGCTCACTCGGAGGGGACTATGGCTACACCTTC.

The rearrangement uses TRBV6-4 and TRBJ2-1, with 8 nucleotides matching TRBD2. V trimming: 5 bases; J trimming: 5 bases; junction bases outside the gene matches: 5. CDR1 is MRHNA and CDR2 is SNTAGT in the germline V gene. CDR3 size: 14 residues. This CDR3 reads CASSREGSNNEQFF. DNA for the CDR3: TGTGCCAGCAGTCGGGAGGGGTCAAACAATGAGCAGTTCTTC.

The gene calls are TRBV7-2 and TRBJ1-2; a possible D gene is TRBD1 (5 bases). Germline CDR1 SGHTA, CDR2 FQGNSA. V was clipped by 0 bases and J by 8 bases, with 16 bases between them. The CDR3 runs 15 residues. CDR3 region: CASSLASVGARGYTF. In nucleotides, the CDR3 is TGTGCCAGCAGCTTAGCGTCGGTTGGGGCCCGAGGCTACACCTTC.

This clone has at least ten counts. The CDR3 DNA reads as TGTGCCAGCAGCTTTGTGACGCGAAAACTGTTTTTT. It encodes CASSFVTRKLFF. The chain couples TRBV7-9 to TRBJ1-4, with unresolved D. Germline V gives CDR1 SEHNR, CDR2 FQNEAQ (reference sequence). This CDR3 is built from 12 residues. V was shortened by 3 bases and J by 10 bases, with 9 bases between the two germline ends.

V is TRBV28 and J is TRBJ1-2; TRBD1 agrees at 9 bases. Germline V gene lookup returns CDR1 MDHEN and CDR2 SYDVKM. Trimming took 7 bases from V and 3 from J; bases not matched to a gene: 6. CDR3 length equals 14 residues. The CDR3 protein is CASTDRGRDYGYTF. The CDR3 region has the DNA TGTGCCAGCACCGACAGGGGGAGGGACTATGGCTACACCTTC.

V usage is TRBV5-6 and J usage is TRBJ2-7; possibly TRBD2 for D (7 bases). Trimming removed 1 base from V and 3 bases from J, with 14 bases in between. CDR3 length: 15 residues. Germline CDR1 SGHDT, CDR2 YYEEEE. CDR3 DNA sequence: TGTGCCAGCAGCTTGTTCGGGGGGCAGGGCTACGAGCAGTACTTC. Its translation: CASSLFGGQGYEQYF. Combining the CDR3 with reference TRBV5-6 and TRBJ2-7 gives the whole variable domain DAGVTQSPTHLIKTRGQQVTLRCSPKSGHDTVSWYQQALGQGPQFIFQYYEEEERQRGNFPDRFSGHQFPNYSSELNVNALLLGDSALYLCASSLFGGQGYEQYFGPGTRLTVT.

The V and J genes are TRBV5-1 and TRBJ2-5; 8 nucleotides line up with TRBD1. The germline V gene has CDR1 SGHRS and CDR2 YFSETQ. Trimming took 0 bases from V and 4 from J; bases not matched to a gene: 11. The CDR3 loop spans 17 amino acids. CDR3 DNA sequence: TGCGCCAGCAGCTTGGTACCGACAGGGGTTATCGGAGAGACCCAGTACTTC. Protein product: CASSLVPTGVIGETQYF.

The V and J genes are TRBV4-2 and TRBJ2-5; D uncertain. The CDR3 runs to 14 residues. V lost 0 bases to trimming and J lost 9 bases, with 14 bases between them. From germline, CDR1 is LGHNA and CDR2 YNFKEQ. The CDR3: CASSQDRGSTPQYF. The DNA for the CDR3 is TGTGCCAGCAGCCAAGATCGCGGCTCCACACCCCAGTACTTC.

The chain combines TRBV5-4 with TRBJ1-2; D gene uncertain. The CDR3 is made up of 15 amino acids. V dropped 4 bases and J dropped 3 bases, with 16 bases sitting between them. Germline V gene sequence: CDR1 SGHNT, CDR2 YYREEE (reference sequence). CDR3 coding DNA: TGTGCCAGCAGCCCCGAGAGCTCGCCCTACTATGGCTACACCTTC. Translated: CASSPESSPYYGYTF.

The chain uses TRBV18 and TRBJ2-7; D not certain. This CDR3 contains 14 residues. The V end was cut by 1 base, the J end by 2 bases, with 9 bases between. Germline V gene sequence: CDR1 KGHSH, CDR2 LQKENI. In DNA form, the CDR3 reads TGTGCCAGCTCACCACTGGTCAGGACCTACGAGCAGTACTTC. Translation gives CASSPLVRTYEQYF.

J is TRBJ1-2 and V is TRBV19; 7 bases map to TRBD1. The CDR3 is 15 residues long. V lost 5 bases and J lost 2; bases outside the gene matches: 8. Germline CDR1 reads LNHDA; CDR2 reads SQIVND (reference sequence). CDR3 residues: CASSHPPTGNYGYTF. The CDR3 DNA follows: TGTGCCAGTAGTCACCCACCGACAGGGAACTATGGCTACACCTTC.

The V gene is TRBV11-2, the J gene TRBJ1-1; no firm D call. Germline values: CDR1 SGHAT, CDR2 FQNNGV. The CDR3 is made up of 13 amino acids. V lost 3 bases to trimming and J lost 6 bases, with 11 bases between them. CDR3 sequence (DNA): TGTGCCAGCAGCTTTCTCACGCGCGCTGAAGCTTTCTTT. Amino acid sequence: CASSFLTRAEAFF. Together with reference TRBV11-2 and TRBJ1-1, the CDR3 gives the full variable domain: EAGVAQSPRYKIIEKRQSVAFWCNPISGHATLYWYQQILGQGPKLLIQFQNNGVVDDSQLPKDRFSAERLKGVDSTLKIQPAKLEDSAVYLCASSFLTRAEAFFGQGTRLTVV.

The chain employs TRBV6-6 and TRBJ2-1; 7 bases are shared with TRBD2. CDR1 and CDR2 (germline): MNHNY, SVGAGI (reference sequence). This CDR3 region has 12 residues. The junction had 6 bases not matched to a gene; V was cut back by 7 bases and J by 9 bases. CDR3 amino acids: CASTPGGGEQFF. The CDR3 DNA follows: TGTGCCAGCACCCCGGGCGGGGGTGAGCAGTTCTTC.

The V and J genes are TRBV28 and TRBJ2-5; TRBD1 agrees at 9 bases. Germline-derived CDR1 and CDR2 are MDHEN and SYDVKM. V was pared by 4 bases and J by 1 base, with 7 bases of the junction left unmatched. The CDR3 has 16 residues. The DNA of the CDR3 is TGTGCCAGCAGTTGGTGGGGACAGGGATTCCAAGAGACCCAGTACTTC. Encoded protein: CASSWWGQGFQETQYF. The variable domain in full, with the rest retrieved from reference TRBV28 and TRBJ2-5, is DVKVTQSSRYLVKRTGEKVFLECVQDMDHENMFWYRQDPGLGLRLIYFSYDVKMKEKGDIPEGYSVSREKKERFSLILESASTNQTSMYLCASSWWGQGFQETQYFGPGTRLLVL.

The chain combines TRBV19 with TRBJ2-6, with D possibly TRBD2 on 5 matching bases. Germline CDR1 LNHDA, CDR2 SQIVND (reference sequence). V was shortened by 10 bases and J by 1 base, with 23 bases between the two germline ends. CDR3 length: 18 residues. In nucleotides, the CDR3 is TGTGCCACACAAAGCGGAAGCGACTACCCTTCTGGGGCCAACGTCCTGACTTTC. Its translation: CATQSGSDYPSGANVLTF.

The rearrangement joins TRBV10-3 to TRBJ2-3, with TRBD2 identical over 11 bases. This CDR3 has 19 residues. J lost 0 bases, V lost 4 bases, and 12 bases had no gene match. Germline values: CDR1 ENHRY, CDR2 SYGVKD. CDR3 DNA sequence: TGTGCCATCAGTGGTCCTAGCGGGAGGCCTAGGCTAAGCACAGATACGCAGTATTTT. This translates into CAISGPSGRPRLSTDTQYF.

V and J are TRBV9 and TRBJ2-7; possibly TRBD2 for D (6 bases). CDR3 size: 16 residues. V shed 7 bases and J shed 3 bases, with 23 bases lying between them. Germline CDR1 SGDLS, CDR2 YYNGEE. The CDR3 protein is CASAREMGLAGYEQYF. The CDR3 nucleotides read TGTGCCAGCGCCCGGGAGATGGGGCTAGCCGGCTACGAGCAGTACTTC.

The chain couples TRBV7-6 to TRBJ2-3, with 12 positions matching TRBD1. CDR1 is SGHVS and CDR2 is FNYEAQ in the germline V gene. V shed 7 bases and J 1 base; nucleotides not matched to a gene: 12. The CDR3 sequence is 18 residues long. CDR3 sequence: CASTLSGTGGRGTDTQYF. CDR3 nucleotide sequence: TGTGCCAGCACCCTTTCCGGGACAGGGGGCCGAGGCACAGATACGCAGTATTTT. The complete variable domain, with remaining parts taken from reference TRBV7-6 and TRBJ2-3, reads GAGVSQSPRYKVTKRGQDVALRCDPISGHVSLYWYRQALGQGPEFLTYFNYEAQQDKSGLPNDRFSAERPEGSISTLTIQRTEQRDSAMYRCASTLSGTGGRGTDTQYFGPGTRLTVL.